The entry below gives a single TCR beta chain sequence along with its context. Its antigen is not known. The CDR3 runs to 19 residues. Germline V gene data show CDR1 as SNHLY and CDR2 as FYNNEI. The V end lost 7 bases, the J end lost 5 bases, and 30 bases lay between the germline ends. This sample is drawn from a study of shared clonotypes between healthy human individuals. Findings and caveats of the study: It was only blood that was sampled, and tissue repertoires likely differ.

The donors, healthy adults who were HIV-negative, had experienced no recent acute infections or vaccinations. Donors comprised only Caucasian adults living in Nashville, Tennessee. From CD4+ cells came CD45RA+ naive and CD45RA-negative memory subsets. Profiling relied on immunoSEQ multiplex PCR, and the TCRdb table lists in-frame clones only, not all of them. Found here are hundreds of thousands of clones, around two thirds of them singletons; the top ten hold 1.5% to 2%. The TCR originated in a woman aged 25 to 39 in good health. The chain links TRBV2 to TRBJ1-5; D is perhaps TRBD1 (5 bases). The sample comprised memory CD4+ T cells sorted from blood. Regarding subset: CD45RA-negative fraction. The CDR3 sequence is CASKVGLITKSGGDQPQHF. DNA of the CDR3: TGTGCCAGCAAAGTAGGTCTGATAACTAAATCCGGAGGGGATCAGCCCCAGCATTTT.